The clone carrying this T cell receptor beta chain occurred many times. What it recognizes is unknown. Amplified material comprised TCR beta CDR3 regions derived from RNA transcripts. HTBI primers primed a first-round RT-PCR, and a second-round multiplex PCR followed. Each CDR3 protein gets one entry after TCRdb re-called the multiplex PCR reads with MiXCR. The sample shows approximately 410,000 distinct CDR3 sequences, 15% of them seen only once. This specimen comes from a study of Graves' ophthalmopathy and Graves' hyperthyroidism. As for the study in general: The authors collected peripheral blood at initial diagnosis, before any treatment. Study-level results: Blood shared most expanded thyroid clonotypes above 0.001 frequency.

Newly diagnosed hyperthyroidism donors, aged 18 to 65, duration under 2 months. Excluded: other autoimmune disease, uncontrolled infection, pregnancy or lactation. From germline, CDR1 is PRHDT and CDR2 FYEKMQ (reference sequence). The V and J ends lost 5 bases and 0 bases, in that order; junction bases with no gene match: 9. The CDR3 consists of 16 residues. The chain recombines TRBV13 with TRBJ2-7, with 8 bases that match TRBD1. This clonotype was sampled from a woman aged 18-30 years with stable Graves' hyperthyroidism. The sequencing sample was made of peripheral blood. The CDR3 DNA reads as TGTGCCAGCAGCCCCGGGGGACAGGTAATCTCCTACGAGCAGTACTTC. It translates to CASSPGGQVISYEQYF. Full variable domain (missing parts from reference TRBV13 and TRBJ2-7): AAGVIQSPRHLIKEKRETATLKCYPIPRHDTVYWYQQGPGQDPQFLISFYEKMQSDKGSIPDRFSAQQFSDYHSELNMSSLELGDSALYFCASSPGGQVISYEQYFGPGTRLTVT.